This TCR beta chain was sequenced for a study of sequential checkpoint blockade in melanoma. The wider study: Under 25 patients had tumor biopsies before treatment and at week 13. Findings and caveats of the study: Rising tumor T-cell fraction and clonality meant about 30 times likelier benefit.

Clones were read by immunoSEQ multiplex PCR, and TCRdb kept only the in-frame ones, dropping some. The repertoire consists of fewer than 15,000 clones, with around 20% occurring once and the leading ten covering 5.5% to 8%. This clone was observed many times. Antigen specificity is unknown. Looked up from germline, CDR1 is MNHGY and CDR2 is SAAAGT. The CDR3 has 14 residues. Between the trimmed V and J ends, which lost 5 bases and 2 bases, there was a span of 12 bases. Treatment specified: randomized to nivolumab then ipilimumab (arm A) or the reverse (arm B). The clonotype originates from a human donor with melanoma. This rearrangement joins TRBV6-8 to TRBJ2-5, with a possible D match to TRBD2 (5 bases). Material: tumor tissue (inferred from file names), obtained from a patient given nivolumab and ipilimumab in sequence. The CDR3 loop is CASSVAGGQETQYF. The CDR3 nucleotides read TGTGCCAGCAGTGTGGCGGGTGGACAAGAGACCCAGTACTTC.